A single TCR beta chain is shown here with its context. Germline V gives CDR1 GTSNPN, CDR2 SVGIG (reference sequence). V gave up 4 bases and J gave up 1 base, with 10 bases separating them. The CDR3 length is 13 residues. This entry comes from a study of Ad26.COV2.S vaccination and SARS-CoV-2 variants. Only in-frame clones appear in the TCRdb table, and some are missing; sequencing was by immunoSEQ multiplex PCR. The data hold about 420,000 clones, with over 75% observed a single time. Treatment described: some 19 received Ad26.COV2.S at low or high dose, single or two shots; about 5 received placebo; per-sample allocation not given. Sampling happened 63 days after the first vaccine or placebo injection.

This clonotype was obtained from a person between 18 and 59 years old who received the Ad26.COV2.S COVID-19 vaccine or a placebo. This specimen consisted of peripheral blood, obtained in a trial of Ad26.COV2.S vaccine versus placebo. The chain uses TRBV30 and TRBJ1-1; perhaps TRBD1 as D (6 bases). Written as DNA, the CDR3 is TGTGCCTGGAAGGGCAGGGGGAACACTGAAGCTTTCTTT. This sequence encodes CAWKGRGNTEAFF.